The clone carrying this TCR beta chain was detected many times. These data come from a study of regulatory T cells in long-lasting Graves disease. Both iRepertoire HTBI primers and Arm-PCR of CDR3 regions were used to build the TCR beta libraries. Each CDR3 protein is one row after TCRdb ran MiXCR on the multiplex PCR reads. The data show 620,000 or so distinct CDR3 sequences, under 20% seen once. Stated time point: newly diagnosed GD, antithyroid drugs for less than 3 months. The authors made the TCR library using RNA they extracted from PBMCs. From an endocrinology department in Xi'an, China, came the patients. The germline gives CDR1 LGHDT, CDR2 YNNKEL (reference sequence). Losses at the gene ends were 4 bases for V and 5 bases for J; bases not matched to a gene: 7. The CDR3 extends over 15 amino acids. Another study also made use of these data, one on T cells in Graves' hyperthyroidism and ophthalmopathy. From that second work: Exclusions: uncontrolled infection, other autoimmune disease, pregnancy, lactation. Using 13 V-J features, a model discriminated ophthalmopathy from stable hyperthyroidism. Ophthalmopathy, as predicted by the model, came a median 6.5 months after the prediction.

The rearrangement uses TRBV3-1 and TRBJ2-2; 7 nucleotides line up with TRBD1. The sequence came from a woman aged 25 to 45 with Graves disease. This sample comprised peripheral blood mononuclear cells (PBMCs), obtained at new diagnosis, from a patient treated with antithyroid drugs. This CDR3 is CASSLRQGGTGELFF. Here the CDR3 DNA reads TGTGCCAGCAGCCTTCGACAGGGTGGAACCGGGGAGCTGTTTTTT.